What follows are 24 T cell receptor beta chains derived from one specimen sequenced in a study of blood T cell repertoires in COVID-19. Sequencing was performed with immunoSEQ multiplex PCR; in TCRdb, only in-frame clones are kept and a portion is missing. The data show tens of thousands of clones, approximately 86% seen once. The sequenced material came from peripheral blood. The receptors here all came from a woman older than 75 with COVID-19, enrolled during active disease.

The chain combines TRBV14 with TRBJ1-2; TRBD1 might be the D (6 bases). Germline V gene lookup returns CDR1 SGHDN and CDR2 FVKESK. The CDR3 spans 15 residues. V lost 4 bases to trimming and J lost 3 bases, with 15 bases between them. The CDR3 DNA reads as TGTGCCAGCAGCCCCGAAACAGGGCCGTACTATGGCTACACCTTC. Its translation is CASSPETGPYYGYTF.

The rearrangement uses TRBV5-6 and TRBJ1-2, with D possibly being TRBD1 (5 bases). The CDR3 is 14 residues long. Deletions cut 6 bases from V and 4 bases from J, with 16 bases between. Germline V lookup: CDR1 SGHDT, CDR2 YYEEEE. The CDR3 bases are TGTGCCAGCACCTCCCAGGGCAGGCCCTATGGCTACACCTTC. It yields the protein CASTSQGRPYGYTF.

The V and J genes are TRBV19 and TRBJ1-1, with 7 bases matching TRBD1. CDR3 length equals 19 residues. J was trimmed by 0 bases and V by 3 bases; bases with no gene match: 16. CDR1 LNHDA and CDR2 SQIVND come from the germline V gene (reference sequence). The DNA for the CDR3 is TGTGCCAGTAGTATTGGGGGCCAGACAGGGCTTCCCATGAACACTGAAGCTTTCTTT. This codes for CASSIGGQTGLPMNTEAFF.

The chain uses TRBV28 and TRBJ1-2; a possible D gene is TRBD1 (6 bases). The CDR3 is 16 amino acids. V was clipped by 5 bases and J by 3 bases, with 19 bases between them. Germline V gene data show CDR1 as MDHEN and CDR2 as SYDVKM. This CDR3 reads CASSQSTPGQHYGYTF. The CDR3 DNA reads as TGTGCCAGCAGTCAGTCGACCCCGGGACAACACTATGGCTACACCTTC.

This clone showed up just a few times. CDR3 amino acids: CASSPAVWGGAGNSPLHF. The CDR3 bases are TGTGCCAGCAGCCCAGCGGTGTGGGGGGGCGCGGGGAATTCACCCCTCCACTTT. The genes are TRBV7-6 and TRBJ1-6; D perhaps matches TRBD1 (6 bases). V was cut by 5 bases and J by 7 bases, with 24 bases left in between. The germline gives CDR1 SGHVS, CDR2 FNYEAQ. The CDR3 consists of 18 residues.

The V call is TRBV3-1 (or the pseudogene TRBV3-2), the J call TRBJ2-1; TRBD2 matches at 12 bases. In germline, CDR1 is LGHDT, CDR2 YNNKEL (reference sequence). V lost 0 bases, J lost 11 bases, and 8 bases stayed unmatched. The CDR3 runs to 16 residues. In DNA form, the CDR3 reads TGTGCCAGCAGCCAAGATGGGGCTAGCGGGGGGGCCAAGCAGTTCTTC. Amino acid sequence: CASSQDGASGGAKQFF.

This sequence joins TRBV19 and TRBJ2-2; TRBD1 might be the D (5 bases). Trimming stripped 5 bases from V and 2 bases from J, with 12 bases between. The CDR3 extends over 15 amino acids. Per germline, CDR1 LNHDA and CDR2 SQIVND (reference sequence). The CDR3 region is CASSSQTANTGELFF. In nucleotides, the CDR3 is TGTGCCAGTAGTTCCCAGACAGCTAACACCGGGGAGCTGTTTTTT.

In the case of this clone: The junction shows a germline mismatch at one end, possibly a read error. The J gene is TRBJ2-2, the V gene TRBV7-7; D possibly corresponds to TRBD1 (7 bases). CDR1 SSHAT and CDR2 FNYEAQ come from the germline V gene (reference sequence). The CDR3 spans 16 residues. This CDR3 is CASSLGGQENTGELFF. CDR3 DNA sequence: TGTGCTAGCAGCCTGGGAGGACAGGAGAACACCGGGGAGCTGTTTTTT.

The chain uses TRBV27 and TRBJ1-1; no definite D call. V was clipped by 2 bases and J by 7 bases, with 8 bases between them. This CDR3 is built from 12 residues. Germline V gene data show CDR1 as MNHEY and CDR2 as SMNVEV (reference sequence). In nucleotides, the CDR3 is TGTGCCAGCAGTTTAATAGCCGGTGAAGCTTTCTTT. Its protein is CASSLIAGEAFF.

V gene TRBV2 combines with J gene TRBJ1-5; D is perhaps TRBD1 (5 bases). Trimming left V 7 bases short and J 3 bases short, with 10 bases between. CDR3 length equals 13 residues. CDR1 is SNHLY, CDR2 FYNNEI, per germline. This CDR3 reads CASNGGTNQPQHF. As DNA, the CDR3 is TGTGCCAGCAATGGGGGGACCAATCAGCCCCAGCATTTT.

The V and J genes are TRBV6-5 and TRBJ1-6; no definite D call. V shed 5 bases and J shed 14 bases, with 16 bases lying between them. The CDR3 is made up of 13 amino acids. CDR1 MNHEY and CDR2 SVGAGI come from the germline V gene. As DNA, the CDR3 is TGTGCCAGCAGTACTAACCCCTTAAGAACCCTCCACTTT. Protein sequence: CASSTNPLRTLHF.

This clone was seen a handful of times. V is TRBV6-5 and J is TRBJ1-2, with 10 positions matching TRBD1. From germline, CDR1 is MNHEY and CDR2 SVGAGI. The V gene end was trimmed by 5 bases and the J gene end by 6 bases; junction bases not matched to a gene: 9. The CDR3 extends over 15 amino acids. The CDR3 region is CASSTAGTGVDGYTF. In DNA form, the CDR3 reads TGTGCCAGCAGTACAGCCGGGACAGGGGTTGATGGCTACACCTTC.

V gene TRBV5-6 combines with J gene TRBJ2-1; 8 bases fit TRBD2. The CDR3 consists of 16 residues. Germline-derived CDR1 and CDR2 are SGHDT and YYEEEE. V was clipped by 4 bases and J by 2 bases; unmatched bases: 8. In nucleotides, the CDR3 is TGTGCCAGCAGCACCCGCCCGGGACTAGCCTACAATGAGCAGTTCTTC. Translating it yields CASSTRPGLAYNEQFF. Full variable domain (remainder filled in from reference TRBV5-6 and TRBJ2-1): DAGVTQSPTHLIKTRGQQVTLRCSPKSGHDTVSWYQQALGQGPQFIFQYYEEEERQRGNFPDRFSGHQFPNYSSELNVNALLLGDSALYLCASSTRPGLAYNEQFFGPGTRLTVL.

This chain connects TRBV19 to TRBJ2-5; a weak D match, TRBD2 (5 bases). The CDR3 runs to 13 residues. From germline, CDR1 is LNHDA and CDR2 SQIVND (reference sequence). Trimming took 1 base from V and 7 from J, leaving 10 bases between them. The CDR3 here is CASSIGLAATQYF. The CDR3 region has the DNA TGTGCCAGTAGTATAGGTCTAGCTGCGACCCAGTACTTC.

This clone showed up just a few times. The CDR3 loop reads CASSLRQGSYEQYF. CDR3 coding DNA: TGTGCCAGCAGTTTACGGCAGGGCAGTTACGAGCAGTACTTC. The V call is TRBV27, the J call TRBJ2-7, with D perhaps TRBD1 (5 bases). Trimming stripped 2 bases from V and 4 bases from J, with 12 bases between. Looked up from germline, CDR1 is MNHEY and CDR2 is SMNVEV (reference sequence). The CDR3 is made up of 14 amino acids.

J is TRBJ2-6 and V is TRBV6-5; a possible D gene is TRBD1 (6 bases). The CDR3 consists of 15 residues. Germline V CDR1 and CDR2: MNHEY, SVGAGI. Trimming cost V 7 bases and J 2 bases, with 12 bases left between them. The CDR3 nucleotides read TGTGCCAGCAAGGAAGGGACAACTGGGGCCAACGTCCTGACTTTC. This encodes CASKEGTTGANVLTF.

The CDR3: CASSSHGGAPREQYF. The CDR3 bases are TGTGCCAGCAGCTCACACGGGGGGGCACCTCGAGAGCAGTACTTC. The rearrangement uses TRBV5-5 and TRBJ2-7, with 8 bases identical to TRBD2. Germline CDR1 and CDR2: SGHKS and YYEKEE (reference sequence). The CDR3 spans 15 residues. With 3 bases clipped from V and 7 bases from J, the junction kept 12 bases outside the gene matches.

This clone appeared a few times. This rearrangement joins TRBV4-1 to TRBJ2-7; D might be TRBD2 (6 bases). This CDR3 has 16 residues. V gave up 1 base and J gave up 3 bases, with 16 bases separating them. Germline V gene data show CDR1 as MGHRA and CDR2 as YSYEKL. CDR3 in amino acids: CASSQALAGYGYEQYF. Written as DNA, the CDR3 is TGCGCCAGCAGCCAAGCTCTGGCGGGGTATGGCTACGAGCAGTACTTC.

The chain joins TRBV7-2 to TRBJ1-4, with D perhaps TRBD1 (6 bases). The CDR3 extends over 15 amino acids. V lost 1 base and J lost 3, with 9 bases in between. CDR1 SGHTA and CDR2 FQGNSA come from the germline V gene. CDR3 coding DNA: TGTGCCAGCAGCTTAGTGGGGGCACCTAATGAAAAACTGTTTTTT. It is translated as CASSLVGAPNEKLFF.

This chain uses TRBV3-1 (or the pseudogene TRBV3-2) with TRBJ1-1, with a possible D match to TRBD1 (6 bases). V was pared by 4 bases and J by 5 bases, with 14 bases between. Germline loops: CDR1 LGHDT, CDR2 YNNKEL (reference sequence). This CDR3 contains 14 residues. CDR3 coding DNA: TGTGCCAGCAGCCCCAGGGGCGGCGGGACTGAAGCTTTCTTT. Translation gives CASSPRGGGTEAFF.

The CDR3 DNA is TGCGCCAGCAGCTTACGGGGGAAGGCCGGGGAGCTGTTTTTT. Protein: CASSLRGKAGELFF. V is TRBV5-1 and J is TRBJ2-2; possible D gene TRBD2, 6 bases. The CDR3 runs 14 residues. Trimming removed 2 bases at V and 6 bases at J, with 11 bases between. The V gene's germline CDR1 is SGHRS and CDR2 YFSETQ.

The rearrangement joins TRBV19 to TRBJ2-3, with 9 bases aligning to TRBD2. The CDR3 is 16 residues long. The V and J ends lost 5 bases and 3 bases, in that order; junction bases with no gene match: 9. Germline V gene lookup returns CDR1 LNHDA and CDR2 SQIVND (reference sequence). Written as DNA, the CDR3 is TGTGCCAGTAGTTTCCTAGCGGGGTTGGCGACAGATACGCAGTATTTT. This gives the protein CASSFLAGLATDTQYF.

CDR3 loop: CASSLGGRSGYTF. The CDR3 bases are TGTGCCAGCAGTTTGGGGGGGAGGAGTGGCTACACCTTC. The rearrangement joins TRBV2 to TRBJ1-2; TRBD1 might be the D (5 bases). The CDR3 runs 13 residues. Germline CDR1 and CDR2: SNHLY and FYNNEI. Trimming took off 5 bases at V and 7 bases at J, with 14 bases between the two ends.

The chain joins TRBV7-9 to TRBJ1-2; D may be TRBD1 (5 bases). V was clipped by 5 bases and J by 3 bases, with 19 bases between them. This CDR3 contains 16 residues. Germline V gene sequence: CDR1 SEHNR, CDR2 FQNEAQ (reference sequence). The CDR3 protein is CASSPTALYRDYGYTF. The DNA for the CDR3 is TGTGCCAGCAGCCCGACAGCCCTTTATAGGGACTATGGCTACACCTTC. Together with reference TRBV7-9 and TRBJ1-2, the CDR3 gives the full variable domain: DTGVSQNPRHKITKRGQNVTFRCDPISEHNRLYWYRQTLGQGPEFLTYFQNEAQLEKSRLLSDRFSAERPKGSFSTLEIQRTEQGDSAMYLCASSPTALYRDYGYTFGSGTRLTVV.